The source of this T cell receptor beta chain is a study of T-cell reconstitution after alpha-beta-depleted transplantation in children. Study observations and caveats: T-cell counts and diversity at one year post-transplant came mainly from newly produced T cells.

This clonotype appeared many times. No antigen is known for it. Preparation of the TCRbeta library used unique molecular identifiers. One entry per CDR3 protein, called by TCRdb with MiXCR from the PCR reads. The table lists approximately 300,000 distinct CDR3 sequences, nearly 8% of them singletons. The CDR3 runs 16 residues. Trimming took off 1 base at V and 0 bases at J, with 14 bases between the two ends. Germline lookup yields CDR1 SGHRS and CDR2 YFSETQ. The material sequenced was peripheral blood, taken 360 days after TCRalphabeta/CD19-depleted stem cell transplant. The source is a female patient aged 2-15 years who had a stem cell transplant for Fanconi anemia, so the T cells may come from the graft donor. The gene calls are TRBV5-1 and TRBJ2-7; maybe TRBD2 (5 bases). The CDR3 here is CASSLIPSFSSYEQYF. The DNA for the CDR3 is TGCGCCAGCAGCTTGATCCCTAGCTTTAGCTCCTACGAGCAGTACTTC.